This paragraph reports one T cell receptor (beta chain). The antigen is not known. Using immunoSEQ multiplex PCR, the repertoire was profiled, and TCRdb retains in-frame clones only, with some absent. This sample yields about 53,000 clones, of which around 90% are seen a single time; 2% to 3% belongs to the top ten. This specimen belongs to a study of T cell responses to AZD1222 COVID-19 vaccine. The study's findings and limits: Spike-specific TCR breadth and depth went up after people got two AZD1222 doses. The study sampled repertoires only after the peak T cell response.

The receptor's source is an adult who received the AZD1222 COVID-19 vaccine. This specimen consisted of peripheral blood, obtained 28 days after the second AZD1222 dose.

As DNA, the CDR3 is TGTGCCAGCAGTTTAAGCCTATCACCCTACGAGCAGTACTTC. This translates into CASSLSLSPYEQYF. The chain carries TRBV28 and TRBJ2-7; D remains unclear. Germline CDR1 is MDHEN and CDR2 is SYDVKM. Trimming took off 2 bases at V and 2 bases at J, with 10 bases between the two ends. The CDR3 covers 14 residues.